The 15 T cell receptor beta chains in this list originate from one sample, sequenced in a study of human T cells and chemical hapten exposure. Time point denoted: patch test 1, 2 weeks after DPC sensitization. Treatment: therapeutic diphenylcyclopropenone sensitization with weekly scalp DPC. TCRdb fed the RACE reads into MiXCR, producing one record per CDR3 protein. Among roughly 74,000 distinct CDR3 sequences listed, 25% to 40% were seen once. The input for sequencing was whole blood, taken in connection with sensitization to the hapten diphenylcyclopropenone (DPC). The receptors were gathered from a man aged 35-49 years with alopecia areata. Some clones in this sample may be carry-over from other donors' samples.

The genes are TRBV11-2 and TRBJ2-5; no clear D. The CDR3 has 15 residues. Germline values: CDR1 SGHAT, CDR2 FQNNGV. V lost 0 bases, J lost 2 bases, and 10 bases lay in between. The CDR3 nucleotides are TGTGCCAGCAGCTTAGATCAGCCAGGTCAAGAGACCCAGTACTTC. Translation gives CASSLDQPGQETQYF.

V and J are TRBV27 and TRBJ1-5; the D gene is possibly TRBD1 (5 bases). This CDR3 spans 15 amino acids. The germline V gene encodes CDR1 MNHEY and CDR2 SMNVEV (reference sequence). The V end lost 5 bases, the J end lost 0 bases, and 11 bases lay between the germline ends. The CDR3 DNA sequence: TGTGCCAGCAGTGACGGGGCCTATAGCAATCAGCCCCAGCATTTT. This translates into CASSDGAYSNQPQHF.

V and J are TRBV10-3 and TRBJ1-1; TRBD1 is a possible D gene (5 bases). The germline V gene has CDR1 ENHRY and CDR2 SYGVKD. V shed 3 bases and J shed 1 base, with 9 bases lying between them. The CDR3 loop spans 14 amino acids. The CDR3 region is CAISEPDRNTEAFF. The CDR3 DNA is TGTGCCATCAGTGAACCAGACAGGAACACTGAAGCTTTCTTT.

The chain couples TRBV20-1 to TRBJ2-1; D not resolved. Germline V gives CDR1 DFQATT, CDR2 SNEGSKA (reference sequence). V gave up 2 bases and J gave up 10 bases, with 9 bases separating them. There are 11 residues in the CDR3. The CDR3 DNA follows: TGCAGTGCTAGACCTGACTTGGAGCAGTTCTTC. It specifies CSARPDLEQFF.

The table lists this clonotype with a few counts. The rearrangement joins TRBV20-1 to TRBJ2-2; 7 nucleotides align to TRBD1. Germline CDR1 is DFQATT and CDR2 is SNEGSKA (reference sequence). The CDR3 covers 14 residues. With V trimmed by 6 bases and J by 4 bases, 8 bases remained unmatched. This CDR3 is CSAPGQRATGELFF. The DNA for the CDR3 is TGCAGTGCCCCGGGACAGCGAGCCACCGGGGAGCTGTTTTTT.

CDR3 in amino acids: CASSLLGTAGANVLTF. The CDR3 DNA reads as TGTGCCAGCAGCTTGCTAGGGACTGCTGGGGCCAACGTCCTGACTTTC. The chain employs TRBV7-9 and TRBJ2-6, with a weak D call TRBD2 (6 bases). Trimming cost V 3 bases and J 2 bases, with 11 bases left between them. The CDR3 totals 16 residues. Germline V lookup: CDR1 SEHNR, CDR2 FQNEAQ (reference sequence).

Only one count was recorded for this clonotype. The chain employs TRBV18 and TRBJ2-3, with D possibly being TRBD2 (6 bases). The CDR3 contains 15 residues. CDR1 and CDR2 from the germline V gene are KGHSH and LQKENI. Trimming took off 3 bases at V and 6 bases at J, with 16 bases between the two ends. This CDR3 reads CASSPDSGSWDTQYF. The DNA of the CDR3 is TGTGCCAGCTCACCCGATAGCGGATCCTGGGATACGCAGTATTTT.

The chain recombines TRBV7-9 with TRBJ2-3; D is unresolved. The ends were cut back, 5 bases at V and 8 bases at J, with 11 bases in the middle. CDR1 and CDR2 from the germline V gene are SEHNR and FQNEAQ (reference sequence). The length of the CDR3 is 12 residues. This CDR3 reads CASSGSSGTQYF. CDR3 in DNA: TGTGCCAGCAGCGGTAGTTCGGGTACGCAGTATTTT.

CDR3: CASTRGRGGNQPQHF. The CDR3 DNA follows: TGTGCCAGCACCAGGGGGCGCGGTGGCAATCAGCCCCAGCATTTT. The chain employs TRBV5-6 and TRBJ1-5; TRBD1 matches 8 bases. CDR3 length equals 15 residues. V lost 6 bases, J lost 2 bases, and 7 bases stayed unmatched. Per the germline V gene, CDR1 is SGHDT and CDR2 is YYEEEE.

The chain is built from TRBV20-1 and TRBJ2-1; D is unclear. Germline assignment: CDR1 DFQATT and CDR2 SNEGSKA (reference sequence). There are 12 residues in the CDR3. Trimming removed 3 bases from V and 0 bases from J, with 3 bases in between. The CDR3 coding sequence is TGCAGTGCTAGTGACTCCTACAATGAGCAGTTCTTC. Translation: CSASDSYNEQFF.

This clonotype showed up just a few times. The gene calls are TRBV10-3 and TRBJ2-1; no clear D gene. Trimming removed 0 bases at V and 0 bases at J, with 9 bases between. This CDR3 comprises 16 residues. Per the germline V gene, CDR1 is ENHRY and CDR2 is SYGVKD. CDR3 DNA sequence: TGTGCCATCAGTGAGTCCGGTTCCAGCTCCTACAATGAGCAGTTCTTC. Protein product: CAISESGSSSYNEQFF.

This clonotype was counted only a few times. This sequence joins TRBV20-1 and TRBJ2-3, with TRBD2 identical over 8 bases. Germline assignment: CDR1 DFQATT and CDR2 SNEGSKA (reference sequence). Losses at the gene ends were 6 bases for V and 0 bases for J; bases not matched to a gene: 11. The CDR3 covers 16 residues. The CDR3 region is CSATSSGGRSTDTQYF. The CDR3 DNA reads TGCAGTGCAACCTCATCGGGGGGGAGGAGCACAGATACGCAGTATTTT.

This chain joins TRBV27 and TRBJ1-5; a possible D gene is TRBD1 (6 bases). This CDR3 has 12 amino acids. V lost 6 bases and J 7 bases, leaving 10 bases between the germline ends. CDR1 is MNHEY and CDR2 is SMNVEV in the germline V gene (reference sequence). CDR3 DNA: TGTGCCAGCAGGCAAGGGGGGCAGCCCCAGCATTTT. It yields the protein CASRQGGQPQHF.

The chain uses TRBV6-5 and TRBJ1-1; TRBD1 is a possible D gene (5 bases). Trimming cost V 5 bases and J 6 bases, with 13 bases left between them. Germline V lookup: CDR1 MNHEY, CDR2 SVGAGI. This CDR3 comprises 13 residues. CDR3 residues: CASSRLGRAEAFF. In DNA form, the CDR3 reads TGTGCCAGCAGTCGGTTGGGCAGGGCTGAAGCTTTCTTT.

This clonotype was found a few times. The chain has TRBV28 and TRBJ2-1, with TRBD2 as a possible D gene (5 bases). CDR3 length: 14 amino acids. Trimming stripped 3 bases from V and 9 bases from J, with 15 bases between. From germline, CDR1 is MDHEN and CDR2 SYDVKM. In DNA form, the CDR3 reads TGTGCCAGCAGTTTGGCACTAGTAGTCAGTGAGCAGTTCTTC. Protein: CASSLALVVSEQFF. Together with reference TRBV28 and TRBJ2-1, the CDR3 gives the full variable domain: DVKVTQSSRYLVKRTGEKVFLECVQDMDHENMFWYRQDPGLGLRLIYFSYDVKMKEKGDIPEGYSVSREKKERFSLILESASTNQTSMYLCASSLALVVSEQFFGPGTRLTVL.